This T cell receptor (beta chain) was captured by sequencing in a study of OX40 agonist ivuxolimab in advanced cancers. Regarding the complete study: Ivuxolimab, which targeted the costimulatory receptor OX40 (CD134), was an agonistic, fully human IgG2 monoclonal antibody. Intravenous ivuxolimab was administered to patients every 2 weeks at six dose levels: 0.01, 0.1, 0.3, 1.5, 3 and 10 mg/kg. Of the 50 to 55 patients in dose escalation, 19 had hepatocellular carcinoma, around 15 had melanoma, 9 had renal cell carcinoma and 9 had head and neck cancer. The dose-escalation cohort was around 84% male with a mean age of about 58 years, ranging from roughly 23 to 90. Patients were allowed to have had prior anti-PD-1, anti-PD-L1 or anti-CTLA-4 therapy, and 30% to 40% of the dose-escalation patients had been treated with checkpoint inhibitors. Partial responses were achieved by three dose-escalation patients, of whom one had hepatocellular carcinoma and two had cutaneous melanoma. Peripheral TCRbeta sequencing aimed to test whether ivuxolimab altered TCR sequence diversity and caused clonal T-cell expansion. The paper covers the monotherapy dose-escalation part of the phase I ivuxolimab trial, which included N = 52 patients. The investigation overall reported the following: Low levels of normalized T-cell clonal expansion were also shown by some nonresponding patients. Partial responders in the 0.1-3.0 mg/kg groups had among the lowest normalized peripheral clonal expansion, especially among CD8+ T cells. At doses of 0.1 to 3.0 mg/kg, clonal expansion of both CD4+ and CD8+ blood T cells was observed from baseline to week 6. The antigen specificity of the clonally expanded peripheral T cells was not determined. After ivuxolimab, more expanded clones were found on average in CD8+ T cells than in CD4+ T cells.

The trial excluded patients who had a history of autoimmune disease or were on systemic immunosuppression. Peripheral blood for TCR sequencing was collected from all dose cohorts at baseline, on cycle 4 day 1, and on cycle 7 day 1. Samples were obtained from an open-label, multicenter, first-in-human phase I dose-escalation trial of ivuxolimab. Adults with locally advanced or metastatic melanoma, renal cell carcinoma, hepatocellular carcinoma or head and neck squamous cell carcinoma were enrolled in the trial. Before TCR sequencing, CD4+ T cells and CD8+ T cells were sorted from peripheral blood as separate populations. This clone was seen more than once but under ten times. Its antigen remains undetermined. Per-base quality was not reported, and no clone a single base away is much larger than it. The germline V gene yields SNHLY for CDR1 and FYNNEI for CDR2. V loses 6 bases at its end and J loses 3 bases; junction bases beyond the gene matches: 10. The CDR3 starts with the cysteine, ends with the phenylalanine, and has 17 residues. Only CDR3 DNA remains: 51 bases, in frame from the first base.

To sequence the TCRbeta CDR3 region, genomic DNA was isolated from the sorted cells. The immunoSEQ Assay was used to sequence the TCRbeta CDR3 regions. TCRdb obtained this table from immuneACCESS and retained in-frame rearrangements with V and J assigned. These tables miss some clones; where compared with another copy, unresolved V genes account for less than half of the shortfall, and the remainder is unexplained. The sample table shows 90,000 to 100,000 clones, and roughly nine tenths are seen once. The top ten clones comprise 0.82% of the sample. Recombination linked TRBV2 to TRBJ1-4; TRBD1 aligns with 10 central bases. Material: CD4+ or CD8+ T cells sorted from blood, obtained in a trial of the OX40 agonist ivuxolimab. This clonotype was sampled from an adult with an advanced solid tumor such as melanoma, head and neck, liver or kidney cancer. The CDR3 is CASRGTTGGGSNEKLFF. At the DNA level, the sequence is TGTGCCAGCAGGGGTACGACAGGGGGCGGATCTAATGAAAAACTGTTTTTT.